The clone carrying this T cell receptor beta chain was counted many times. Its target is not known. The TCR beta CDR3 regions underwent amplification using RNA transcripts as the source. When the TCR CDR3 underwent first-round RT-PCR, the HTBI primer set was used. TCRdb passed the multiplex PCR reads through MiXCR, listing each CDR3 protein once. The table lists about 300,000 distinct CDR3 sequences, roughly 14% of them singletons, with 7.8% in the top ten. This entry belongs to a study of T cells in Graves' hyperthyroidism and ophthalmopathy. The study's findings and limits: Expanded thyroid clonotypes (above 0.001) were mostly also found in blood.

The blood specimen was taken at initial hyperthyroidism diagnosis, before any ophthalmopathy symptoms. The source of the PBMCs was around 10 ml of fresh peripheral blood. The CDR3 has 13 amino acids. CDR1 is MNHEY, CDR2 SMNVEV, per germline (reference sequence). Deletions cut 4 bases from V and 6 bases from J, with 10 bases between. Sequenced: blood. The sequence came from a woman aged 25 to 45 with Graves' hyperthyroidism that later progressed to Graves' ophthalmopathy. The J gene is TRBJ1-5, the V gene TRBV27; the D is unclear. In nucleotides, the CDR3 is TGTGCCAGCAGTTCCCTTGGCGGTCAGCCCCAGCATTTT. It specifies CASSSLGGQPQHF.